This TCR beta chain was identified in a study of shared clonotypes between healthy human individuals. In the naive CD8 group, cells lacked CD45RO and were positively selected for CCR7, so terminally differentiated effector memory CD45RA+ cells were left out. This clone showed up just once. Its cognate antigen is unknown. Germline assignment: CDR1 SEHNR and CDR2 FQNEAQ (reference sequence). CDR3 length: 17 amino acids. Trimming pared 2 bases from V and 1 base from J, leaving 16 bases between. The data were produced by immunoSEQ multiplex PCR, yet TCRdb's version contains in-frame clones alone and is incomplete. The sample yields over 2 million clones, about 95% seen once. Points from the study as a whole: Few donors limited the genetic and exposure-history diversity represented. Across subsets, estimated richness was generally greater for naive than for memory populations.

The sequenced sample consisted of naive CD8+ T cells sorted from blood. The J gene is TRBJ2-3, the V gene TRBV7-9; weak D call: TRBD2 (6 bases). The sequence came from a young man in good health. The CDR3 DNA reads as TGTGCCAGCAGCTTACCCGGCTGGGGGGAGGGCACAGATACGCAGTATTTT. Protein product: CASSLPGWGEGTDTQYF.